This T cell receptor beta chain was recovered during a study of cytomegalovirus exposure and HLA in healthy donors. Across the study: It was reported in a later analysis that the same platform had been used for the approximately 110 validation repertoires as for the approximately 670 first-cohort repertoires.

With 0 bases removed from V and 4 bases from J, the gap between germline ends came to 15 bases. Germline loops: CDR1 LGHNA, CDR2 YNFKEQ. The CDR3 covers 17 residues. TCRdb's copy holds only in-frame clones and misses some; the assay was immunoSEQ multiplex PCR. This sample carries 98,000 or so clones, about 85% of them seen once, and the ten largest clones take around 3%. The sequencing input was PBMCs. The receptor's source is a woman under 30 in good health and CMV-seronegative. The chain recombines TRBV4-2 with TRBJ1-4; D gene uncertain. The CDR3 here is CASSQDGEGRVNEKLFF. CDR3 coding DNA: TGTGCCAGCAGCCAAGATGGGGAAGGGCGGGTTAATGAAAAACTGTTTTTT.